Each of the 6 T cell receptor beta chains below was sequenced from the same sample in a study of T cells in Graves' hyperthyroidism and ophthalmopathy. Regions amplified from RNA transcripts were the TCR beta CDR3 regions. TCR CDR3 underwent first-round RT-PCR with the HTBI primer set. In TCRdb, the multiplex PCR reads were re-called with MiXCR into one record per CDR3 protein. The data contain hundreds of thousands of distinct CDR3 sequences, approximately 25% of them singletons. Specimen: blood. The receptors come from a woman aged 40 to 55 with Graves' ophthalmopathy.

This clonotype was counted at least ten times. This chain links TRBV28 with TRBJ1-2, with D unclear. The length of the CDR3 is 12 residues. Germline loops: CDR1 MDHEN, CDR2 SYDVKM. V lost 3 bases to trimming and J lost 8 bases, with 10 bases between them. The CDR3 reads CASSFKGLGYTF. The CDR3, as DNA: TGTGCCAGCAGTTTCAAAGGGCTAGGCTACACCTTC.

In this sample, this clonotype turned up many times. V gene TRBV5-1 combines with J gene TRBJ2-7; D uncertain. Germline CDR1 and CDR2: SGHRS and YFSETQ. This CDR3 has 14 residues. Trimming took 0 bases from V and 0 from J, leaving 7 bases between them. CDR3 region: CASSLAAVSYEQYF. CDR3 sequence (DNA): TGCGCCAGCAGCTTGGCGGCAGTCTCCTACGAGCAGTACTTC.

This clonotype has at least ten counts. The chain joins TRBV19 to TRBJ1-5; the D is unclear. The CDR3 length is 15 residues. Trimming shortened V by 4 bases and J by 2 bases, and 12 bases separated the two germline ends. CDR1 is LNHDA, CDR2 SQIVND, per germline (reference sequence). This CDR3 reads CASSTPIGGNQPQHF. The CDR3 DNA sequence: TGTGCCAGTAGTACCCCCATTGGGGGCAATCAGCCCCAGCATTTT. Full variable domain (missing parts from reference TRBV19 and TRBJ1-5): DGGITQSPKYLFRKEGQNVTLSCEQNLNHDAMYWYRQDPGQGLRLIYYSQIVNDFQKGDIAEGYSVSREKKESFPLTVTSAQKNPTAFYLCASSTPIGGNQPQHFGDGTRLSIL.

This clonotype was picked up a small number of times. The chain is built from TRBV2 and TRBJ1-5, with unresolved D. Germline loops: CDR1 SNHLY, CDR2 FYNNEI. The CDR3 loop spans 20 amino acids. V shed 2 bases and J shed 2 bases, with 25 bases lying between them. The CDR3 is CASSEMLTLRGPWGNQPQHF. The CDR3 nucleotides are TGTGCCAGCAGTGAAATGCTGACCTTAAGAGGACCCTGGGGCAATCAGCCCCAGCATTTT.

This clonotype has at least ten counts. The chain recombines TRBV7-2 with TRBJ2-7, with a weak D call TRBD2 (6 bases). Germline V lookup: CDR1 SGHTA, CDR2 FQGNSA. Trimming removed 0 bases at V and 2 bases at J, with 11 bases between. This CDR3 region has 15 residues. Here the CDR3 reads CASSLASGKPYEQYF. The DNA of the CDR3 is TGTGCCAGCAGCTTAGCTAGCGGTAAGCCCTACGAGCAGTACTTC.

This clonotype was counted ten times or more. The chain joins TRBV5-6 to TRBJ2-5; 7 bases agree with TRBD1. The CDR3 totals 14 residues. Germline values: CDR1 SGHDT, CDR2 YYEEEE. The trim removed 4 bases at V and 5 bases at J, leaving 8 bases unmatched. In nucleotides, the CDR3 is TGTGCCAGCAGCCCATTAGACAGGGAGGAGACCCAGTACTTC. This encodes CASSPLDREETQYF.